These T cell receptor beta chains were read from a single sample in a study of shared clonotypes between healthy human individuals. Measured with immunoSEQ multiplex PCR; TCRdb has only the in-frame clones, and not every one. The sample has about 2.4 million clones; roughly nine tenths are singletons. Sequenced: naive CD4+ T cells sorted from blood. The receptors shown here come from a man aged 18 to 30 in good health. CDR3s include the opening cysteine and the closing phenylalanine or tryptophan. Fields, in order: V gene, clone size, J gene, D gene, CDR3 protein. A D gene is named only where the DNA matches it firmly. Not every row has a clone size; where given, it reads once, few, many or a size class.

>TRBV30|NA|TRBJ1-2|NA
CAWSGNTAASYGYTF
>TRBV7-2|NA|TRBJ1-2|TRBD1
CASSLAGTGLYGYTF
>TRBV5-1|once|TRBJ2-5|TRBD1
CASSPGQGTLKETQYF
>TRBV9|NA|TRBJ2-3|TRBD2
CASSVGLIGTTTDTQYF
>TRBV4-1|NA|TRBJ2-3|TRBD2
CASSPQRGGLDTQYF
>TRBV7-8|NA|TRBJ1-3|TRBD1
CASSNRGGSSGNTIYF
>TRBV18|NA|TRBJ2-2|NA
CASSPGLWNTGELFF
>TRBV18|NA|TRBJ2-5|TRBD2
CASSPMIAGVTETQYF
>TRBV5-1|NA|TRBJ2-1|TRBD2
CASSLVASGDNEQFF
>TRBV10-1|NA|TRBJ2-3|NA
CASSEGGLGHTDTQYF
>TRBV5-1|NA|TRBJ1-5|NA
CASSFRESWPQHF
>TRBV27|NA|TRBJ2-2|TRBD1
CASSGTGGHTGELFF
>TRBV28|NA|TRBJ2-1|TRBD2
CASSLSPLISGGAAGEQFF
>TRBV5-1|NA|TRBJ1-1|NA
CASSLGQENTEAFF
>TRBV19|NA|TRBJ1-4|TRBD1
CASSTDRGRHEKLFF
>TRBV30|NA|TRBJ1-2|TRBD1
CAWTRQGVGGYTF
>TRBV29-1|NA|TRBJ1-1|NA
CSVELRGRVITEAFF